This T cell receptor (beta chain) derives from a study of response to subunit inactivated influenza vaccine. Study results and limitations: Authors suggested few new T cells are recruited by each seasonal influenza vaccination.

From the RT-PCR reads, TCRdb called clonotypes with MiXCR, one entry per CDR3 protein. The repertoire holds about 570,000 distinct CDR3 sequences, with about an eighth as singletons. This clonotype was recorded a few times. Antigen unknown. The sequence derives from a man aged 50-60 years who received an inactivated influenza vaccine. Sequences were derived from PBMCs from blood, sampled on the day of vaccination.

CDR3 nucleotides: TGTGCCAGCAGTTTGAGGGGGGCTGCTGAAGCTTTCTTT. This sequence encodes CASSLRGAAEAFF. The chain joins TRBV27 to TRBJ1-1; D perhaps matches TRBD1 (6 bases). CDR1 is MNHEY, CDR2 SMNVEV, per germline (reference sequence). The CDR3 contains 13 residues. V lost 3 bases, J lost 6 bases, and 11 bases lay in between.